The source of this TCR beta chain is a study of cytomegalovirus exposure and HLA in healthy donors. In the PCR, 60 Vbeta and 13 Jbeta primers were used. The protocol was immunoSEQ multiplex PCR, while the TCRdb copy is restricted to in-frame clones and leaves out a portion. The data show approximately 150,000 clones, with 80% seen just once and about 9.9% held by the top ten. From germline, CDR1 is LNHDA and CDR2 SQIVND (reference sequence). The V and J ends lost 1 base and 3 bases respectively, with 18 bases between them. CDR3 size: 17 residues. V gene TRBV19 combines with J gene TRBJ1-1; D might be TRBD1 (6 bases). Sequencing was performed on PBMCs. This TCR derives from a man aged 18 to 35 in good health and CMV-seropositive. The CDR3 sequence is CASSIVFSGHKYTEAFF. The CDR3 DNA follows: TGTGCCAGTAGTATAGTTTTTTCGGGACACAAGTACACTGAAGCTTTCTTT.